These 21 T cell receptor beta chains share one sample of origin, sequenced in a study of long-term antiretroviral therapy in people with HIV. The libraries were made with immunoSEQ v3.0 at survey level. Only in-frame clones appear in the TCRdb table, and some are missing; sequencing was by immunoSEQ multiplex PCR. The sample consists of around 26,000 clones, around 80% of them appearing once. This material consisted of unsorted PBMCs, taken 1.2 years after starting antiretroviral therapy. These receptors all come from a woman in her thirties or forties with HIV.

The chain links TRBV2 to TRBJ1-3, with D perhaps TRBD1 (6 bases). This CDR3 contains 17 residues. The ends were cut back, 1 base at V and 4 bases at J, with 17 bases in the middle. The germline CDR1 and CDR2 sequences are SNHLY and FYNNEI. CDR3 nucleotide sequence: TGTGCCAGCAGTGAAGGTCGTGCAGGGGAGTGGGGAAACACCATATATTTT. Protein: CASSEGRAGEWGNTIYF.

CDR3 sequence (DNA): TGCAGCGTTGAAAGAGGCCCAAACTATGGCTACACCTTC. It encodes CSVERGPNYGYTF. The V and J genes are TRBV29-1 and TRBJ1-2; D uncertain. CDR3 length: 13 residues. Between the trimmed V and J ends, which lost 2 bases and 2 bases, there was a span of 9 bases. CDR1 SQVTM and CDR2 ANQGSEA come from the germline V gene.

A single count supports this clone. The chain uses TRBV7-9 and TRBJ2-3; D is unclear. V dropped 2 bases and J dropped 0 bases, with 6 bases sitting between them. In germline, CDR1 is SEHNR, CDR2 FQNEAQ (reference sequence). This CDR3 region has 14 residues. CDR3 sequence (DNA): TGTGCCAGCAGCTTATCCCCAAGCACAGATACGCAGTATTTT. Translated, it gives CASSLSPSTDTQYF. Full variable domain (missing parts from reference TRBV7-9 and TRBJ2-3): DTGVSQNPRHKITKRGQNVTFRCDPISEHNRLYWYRQTLGQGPEFLTYFQNEAQLEKSRLLSDRFSAERPKGSFSTLEIQRTEQGDSAMYLCASSLSPSTDTQYFGPGTRLTVL.

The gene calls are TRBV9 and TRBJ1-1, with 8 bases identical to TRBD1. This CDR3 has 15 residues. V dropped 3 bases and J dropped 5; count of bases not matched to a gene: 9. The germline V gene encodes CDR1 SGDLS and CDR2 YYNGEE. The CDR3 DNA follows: TGTGCCAGCAGCGCTTCAGGGGGCGTAGGTACTGAAGCTTTCTTT. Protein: CASSASGGVGTEAFF.

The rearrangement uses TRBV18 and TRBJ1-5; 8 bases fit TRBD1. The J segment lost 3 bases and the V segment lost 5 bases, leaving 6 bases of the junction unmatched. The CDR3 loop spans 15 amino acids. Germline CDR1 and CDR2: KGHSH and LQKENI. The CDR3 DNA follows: TGTGCCAGCTCATTTTCGGGACAGGTCAATCAGCCCCAGCATTTT. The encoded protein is CASSFSGQVNQPQHF.

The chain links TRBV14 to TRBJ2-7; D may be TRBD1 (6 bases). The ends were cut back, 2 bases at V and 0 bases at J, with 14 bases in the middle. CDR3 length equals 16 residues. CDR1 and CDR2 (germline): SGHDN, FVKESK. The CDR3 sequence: CASSQWTALPSYEQYF. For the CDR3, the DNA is TGTGCCAGCAGCCAATGGACAGCGCTACCCTCCTACGAGCAGTACTTC.

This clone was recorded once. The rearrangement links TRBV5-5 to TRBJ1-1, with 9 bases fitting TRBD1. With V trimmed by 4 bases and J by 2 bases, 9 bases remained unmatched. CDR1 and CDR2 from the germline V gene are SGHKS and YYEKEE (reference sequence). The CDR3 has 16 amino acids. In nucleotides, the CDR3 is TGTGCCAGCAGCCCGGACAGGGGTTTTGGAAACACTGAAGCTTTCTTT. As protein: CASSPDRGFGNTEAFF.

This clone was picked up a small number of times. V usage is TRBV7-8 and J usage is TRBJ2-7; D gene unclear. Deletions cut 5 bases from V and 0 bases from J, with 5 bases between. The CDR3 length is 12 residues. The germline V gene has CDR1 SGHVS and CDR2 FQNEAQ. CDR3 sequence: CASSPSSYEQYF. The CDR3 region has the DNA TGTGCCAGCAGCCCAAGCTCCTACGAGCAGTACTTC.

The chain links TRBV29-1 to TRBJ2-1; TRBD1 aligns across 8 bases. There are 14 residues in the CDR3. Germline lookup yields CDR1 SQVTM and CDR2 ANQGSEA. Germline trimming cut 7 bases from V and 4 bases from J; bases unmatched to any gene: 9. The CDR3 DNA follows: TGCAGCGCCGCCGGGGGACAGGCATACAATGAGCAGTTCTTC. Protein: CSAAGGQAYNEQFF.

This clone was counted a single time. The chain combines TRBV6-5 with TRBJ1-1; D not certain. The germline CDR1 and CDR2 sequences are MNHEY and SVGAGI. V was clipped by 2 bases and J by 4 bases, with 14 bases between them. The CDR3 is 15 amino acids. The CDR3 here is CASSYDGGLPTEAFF. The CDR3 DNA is TGTGCCAGCAGTTACGATGGTGGGCTTCCCACTGAAGCTTTCTTT.

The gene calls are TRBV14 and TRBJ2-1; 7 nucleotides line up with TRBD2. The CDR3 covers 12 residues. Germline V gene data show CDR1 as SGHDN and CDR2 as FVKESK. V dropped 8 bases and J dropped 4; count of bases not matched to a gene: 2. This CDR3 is CASGREYNEQFF. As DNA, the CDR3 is TGTGCCAGCGGGAGGGAGTACAATGAGCAGTTCTTC.

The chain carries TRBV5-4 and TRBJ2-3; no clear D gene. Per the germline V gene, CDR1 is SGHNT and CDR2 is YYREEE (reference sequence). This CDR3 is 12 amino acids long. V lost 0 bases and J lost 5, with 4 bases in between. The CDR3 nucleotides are TGTGCCAGCAGCTTGGCCCTAGATACGCAGTATTTT. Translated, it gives CASSLALDTQYF.

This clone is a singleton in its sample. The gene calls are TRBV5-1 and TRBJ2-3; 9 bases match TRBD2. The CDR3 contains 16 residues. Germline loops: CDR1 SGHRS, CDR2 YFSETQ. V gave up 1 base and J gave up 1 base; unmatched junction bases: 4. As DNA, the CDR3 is TGCGCCAGCAGCTTGATGGTAGCGGGGGGCACAGATACGCAGTATTTT. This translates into CASSLMVAGGTDTQYF. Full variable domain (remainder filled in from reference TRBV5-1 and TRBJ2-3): KAGVTQTPRYLIKTRGQQVTLSCSPISGHRSVSWYQQTPGQGLQFLFEYFSETQRNKGNFPGRFSGRQFSNSRSEMNVSTLELGDSALYLCASSLMVAGGTDTQYFGPGTRLTVL.

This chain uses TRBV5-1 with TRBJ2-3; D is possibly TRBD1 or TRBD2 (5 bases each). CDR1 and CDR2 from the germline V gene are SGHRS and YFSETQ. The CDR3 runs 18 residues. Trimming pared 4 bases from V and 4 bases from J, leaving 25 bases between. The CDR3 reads CASSQVGKNKRGADTQYF. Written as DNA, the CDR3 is TGCGCCAGCAGCCAGGTCGGAAAAAATAAAAGGGGAGCAGATACGCAGTATTTT.

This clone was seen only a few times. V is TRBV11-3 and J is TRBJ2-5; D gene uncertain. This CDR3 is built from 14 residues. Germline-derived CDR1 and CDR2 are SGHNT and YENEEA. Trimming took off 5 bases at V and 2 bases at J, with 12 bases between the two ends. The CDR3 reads CASSTSGLQETQYF. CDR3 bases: TGTGCCAGCAGCACTTCCGGCTTACAAGAGACCCAGTACTTC.

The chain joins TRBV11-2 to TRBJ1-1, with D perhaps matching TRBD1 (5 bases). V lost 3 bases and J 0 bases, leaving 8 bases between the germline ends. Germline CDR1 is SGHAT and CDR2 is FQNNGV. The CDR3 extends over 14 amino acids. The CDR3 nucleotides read TGTGCCAGCAGCTTTACAGGATTGAACACTGAAGCTTTCTTT. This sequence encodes CASSFTGLNTEAFF.

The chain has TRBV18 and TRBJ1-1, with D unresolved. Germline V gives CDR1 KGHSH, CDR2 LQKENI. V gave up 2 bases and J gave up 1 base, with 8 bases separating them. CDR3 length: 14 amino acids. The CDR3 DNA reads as TGTGCCAGCTCACCATTGGGAGAGAACACTGAAGCTTTCTTT. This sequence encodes CASSPLGENTEAFF.

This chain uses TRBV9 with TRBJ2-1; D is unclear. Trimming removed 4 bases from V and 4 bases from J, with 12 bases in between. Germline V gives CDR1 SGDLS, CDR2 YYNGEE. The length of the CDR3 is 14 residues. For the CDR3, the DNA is TGTGCCAGCAGCCCCAGCGATTTTTACAATGAGCAGTTCTTC. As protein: CASSPSDFYNEQFF.

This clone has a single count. The CDR3 DNA follows: TGTGCCTGGAGATCCCGCCCCGAAGCTTTCTTT. Its translation: CAWRSRPEAFF. This rearrangement joins TRBV30 to TRBJ1-1, with unresolved D. V was pared by 3 bases and J by 8 bases, with 10 bases between. The CDR3 totals 11 residues. Germline V gene lookup returns CDR1 GTSNPN and CDR2 SVGIG (reference sequence).

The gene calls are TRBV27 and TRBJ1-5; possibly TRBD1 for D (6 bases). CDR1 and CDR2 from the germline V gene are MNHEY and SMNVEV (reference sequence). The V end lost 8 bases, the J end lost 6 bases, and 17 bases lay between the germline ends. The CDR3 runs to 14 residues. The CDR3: CASWAGAKGQPQHF. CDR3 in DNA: TGTGCCAGCTGGGCAGGGGCTAAGGGTCAGCCCCAGCATTTT.

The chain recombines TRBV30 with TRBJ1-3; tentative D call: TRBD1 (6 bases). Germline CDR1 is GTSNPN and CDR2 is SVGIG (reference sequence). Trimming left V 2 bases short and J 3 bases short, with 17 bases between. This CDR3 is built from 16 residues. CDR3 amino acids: CAWSPWGQGIGNTIYF. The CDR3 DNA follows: TGTGCCTGGAGTCCCTGGGGGCAGGGGATTGGAAACACCATATATTTT.